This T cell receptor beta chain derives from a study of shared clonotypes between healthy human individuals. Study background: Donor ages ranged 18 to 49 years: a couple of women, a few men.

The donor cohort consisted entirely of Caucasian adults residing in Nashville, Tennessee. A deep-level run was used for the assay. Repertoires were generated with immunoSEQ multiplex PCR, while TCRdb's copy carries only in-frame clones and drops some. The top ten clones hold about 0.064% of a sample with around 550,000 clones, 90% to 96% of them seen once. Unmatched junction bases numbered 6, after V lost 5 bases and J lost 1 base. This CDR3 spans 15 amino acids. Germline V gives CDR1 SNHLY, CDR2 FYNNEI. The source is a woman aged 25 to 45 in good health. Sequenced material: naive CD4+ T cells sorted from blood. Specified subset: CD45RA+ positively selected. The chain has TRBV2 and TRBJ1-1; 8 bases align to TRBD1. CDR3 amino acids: CASSPRTGWNTEAFF. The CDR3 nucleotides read TGTGCCAGCAGTCCCCGGACAGGGTGGAACACTGAAGCTTTCTTT.